This T cell receptor (beta chain) was documented in a study of shared clonotypes between healthy human individuals. In regard to this clone: A read error likely explains this, since a far larger clone differs by one base. This specimen includes other DNA sequences encoding the same CDR3.

The CDR3 covers 13 residues. The germline V gene encodes CDR1 MDHEN and CDR2 SYDVKM. The authors split each subset's genomic DNA evenly across several immunoSEQ plates. As handled by the study authors: ImmunoSEQ output lacked quality scores and full-length reads, limiting matched filtering. Measured with immunoSEQ multiplex PCR; TCRdb has only the in-frame clones, and not every one. The V and J calls and clone size come from that table; D and trimming were worked out from the DNA. This table holds a few hundred thousand clones, roughly 72% found once. The rearrangement links TRBV28 to TRBJ2-7; D call uncertain. Sequenced material: PBMCs. The source is a woman aged 40-49 years in good health. Some clones in this sample may be carry-over from other donors' samples. The CDR3 loop reads CASSSPETYEQYF. CDR3 DNA sequence: TGTGCCAGCAGTTCCCCGGAGACCTACGAGCAGTATTTC.